These 32 T cell receptor beta chains were all obtained from the same sample, sequenced in a study of graft-versus-host responses after intestinal transplantation. Using immunoSEQ multiplex PCR, the repertoire was profiled, and TCRdb retains in-frame clones only, with some absent. The sample carries tens of thousands of clones, approximately 90% recorded once. This specimen was PBMCs, taken 26 days after transplant. These receptors were taken from a human patient who received an intestinal transplant, so some T cells may come from the graft donor.

This clone has a single count. This rearrangement joins TRBV7-9 to TRBJ2-7, with D possibly matching TRBD1 (6 bases). V lost 5 bases to trimming and J lost 3 bases, with 11 bases between them. The CDR3 has 13 residues. Germline V lookup: CDR1 SEHNR, CDR2 FQNEAQ (reference sequence). The CDR3 spells CASSKGQFYEQYV. CDR3 DNA: TGTGCCAGCAGCAAAGGACAGTTCTACGAGCAGTACGTC.

The chain recombines TRBV5-1 with TRBJ2-7, with TRBD2 matching 8 bases. The J segment lost 5 bases and the V segment lost 0 bases, leaving 1 base of the junction unmatched. Germline V gene lookup returns CDR1 SGHRS and CDR2 YFSETQ. The CDR3 has 13 residues. The CDR3 sequence: CASSLAGRDEQYF. CDR3 bases: TGCGCCAGCAGCTTGGCCGGGAGGGACGAGCAGTACTTC.

The chain has TRBV11-2 and TRBJ2-3; 15 bases are shared with TRBD2. The length of the CDR3 is 17 residues. The germline V gene encodes CDR1 SGHAT and CDR2 FQNNGV. Trimming took 5 bases from V and 4 from J; bases not matched to a gene: 7. DNA of the CDR3: TGTGCCAGCAGCCACGGGACTAGCGGGGGGTTCGCAGATACGCAGTATTTT. It codes for CASSHGTSGGFADTQYF. The variable domain in full, with the rest retrieved from reference TRBV11-2 and TRBJ2-3, is EAGVAQSPRYKIIEKRQSVAFWCNPISGHATLYWYQQILGQGPKLLIQFQNNGVVDDSQLPKDRFSAERLKGVDSTLKIQPAKLEDSAVYLCASSHGTSGGFADTQYFGPGTRLTVL.

The chain recombines TRBV6-5 with TRBJ2-3; a weak D match, TRBD2 (7 bases). Germline-derived CDR1 and CDR2 are MNHEY and SVGAGI. Trimming cost V 7 bases and J 3 bases, with 17 bases left between them. This CDR3 has 15 amino acids. The CDR3 region has the DNA TGTGCCAGCACCCTGGCGGGGGCGGGTACAGATACGCAGTATTTT. Translated, it gives CASTLAGAGTDTQYF.

The chain links TRBV7-8 to TRBJ1-5; a possible D gene is TRBD1 (5 bases). The CDR3 is 13 residues long. The ends were cut back, 8 bases at V and 1 base at J, with 9 bases in the middle. Germline V CDR1 and CDR2: SGHVS, FQNEAQ. Here the CDR3 DNA reads TGTGCCAGCTCATCAGGGAGCAATCAGCCCCAGCATTTT. This translates into CASSSGSNQPQHF. Variable domain in full (rest from reference TRBV7-8 and TRBJ1-5): GAGVSQSPRYKVAKRGQDVALRCDPISGHVSLFWYQQALGQGPEFLTYFQNEAQLDKSGLPSDRFFAERPEGSVSTLKIQRTQQEDSAVYLCASSSGSNQPQHFGDGTRLSIL.

J is TRBJ2-2 and V is TRBV4-1, with D perhaps matching TRBD2 (6 bases). Germline assignment: CDR1 MGHRA and CDR2 YSYEKL. The CDR3 is 14 residues long. The V and J ends lost 4 bases and 7 bases respectively, with 13 bases between them. The CDR3 DNA follows: TGCGCCAGCAGCCCGAAGGGACTCGGCGGGGAGCTGTTTTTT. It is translated as CASSPKGLGGELFF.

V usage is TRBV28 and J usage is TRBJ2-5, with a tentative D call TRBD1 (5 bases). CDR1 and CDR2 from the germline V gene are MDHEN and SYDVKM. Trimming left V 4 bases short and J 5 bases short, with 17 bases between. The length of the CDR3 is 15 residues. CDR3 bases: TGTGCCAGCAGTTCTCCCTCAGGGTGGAGTGAGACCCAGTACTTC. Translation: CASSSPSGWSETQYF.

The CDR3 protein is CASSASVGTSGGYEQFF. CDR3 nucleotide sequence: TGTGCCAGCAGCGCATCGGTCGGGACTAGCGGGGGCTATGAGCAGTTCTTC. The gene calls are TRBV11-2 and TRBJ2-1, with TRBD2 matching 14 bases. Germline V lookup: CDR1 SGHAT, CDR2 FQNNGV. The CDR3 sequence is 17 residues long. The junction had 11 bases not matched to a gene; V was cut back by 5 bases and J by 8 bases.

The CDR3 is CASSQVATVEYEQYF. The DNA of the CDR3 is TGTGCCAGCAGCCAAGTGGCAACAGTAGAATACGAGCAGTACTTC. This chain connects TRBV4-2 to TRBJ2-7, with D unclear. The CDR3 sequence is 15 residues long. Germline assignment: CDR1 LGHNA and CDR2 YNFKEQ. Trimming left V 1 base short and J 4 bases short, with 14 bases between.

The chain employs TRBV28 and TRBJ1-2, with 9 bases fitting TRBD1. J was trimmed by 8 bases and V by 4 bases; bases with no gene match: 17. The CDR3 sequence is 17 residues long. Per germline, CDR1 MDHEN and CDR2 SYDVKM. DNA for the CDR3: TGTGCCAGCAGTTCTTCCCGCTCCGGGACAGGGAGACTAGGCTACACCTTC. It translates to CASSSSRSGTGRLGYTF.

V usage is TRBV5-4 and J usage is TRBJ2-1; TRBD2 matches 8 bases. Germline V lookup: CDR1 SGHNT, CDR2 YYREEE (reference sequence). The ends lost 2 bases at V and 5 bases at J; junction bases unmatched: 6. The CDR3 is 15 amino acids. The CDR3 spells CASSFHSGTHNEQFF. CDR3 DNA: TGTGCCAGCAGCTTTCATAGCGGGACTCACAATGAGCAGTTCTTC.

The rearrangement joins TRBV29-1 to TRBJ1-1; D gene ambiguous. CDR3 length: 13 residues. V lost 0 bases and J 2 bases, leaving 7 bases between the germline ends. Germline loops: CDR1 SQVTM, CDR2 ANQGSEA. Here the CDR3 DNA reads TGCAGCGTTGAAGATCGGAGTAACACTGAAGCTTTCTTT. Encoded protein: CSVEDRSNTEAFF.

This chain connects TRBV4-1 to TRBJ2-3; tentatively, D is TRBD1 (5 bases). The CDR3 contains 14 residues. CDR1 MGHRA and CDR2 YSYEKL come from the germline V gene. V lost 4 bases to trimming and J lost 4 bases, with 12 bases between them. The CDR3 is CASSRTLGADTQYF. The CDR3 DNA reads TGCGCCAGCAGCCGGACACTTGGGGCAGATACGCAGTATTTT.

The CDR3 loop is CASSLAGISEAFF. The DNA for the CDR3 is TGTGCCAGCAGCTTAGCCGGGATCAGTGAAGCTTTCTTT. The J gene is TRBJ1-1, the V gene TRBV7-6; no firm D call. The CDR3 covers 13 residues. V lost 0 bases, J lost 7 bases, and 9 bases lay in between. The germline gives CDR1 SGHVS, CDR2 FNYEAQ.

The V gene is TRBV19, the J gene TRBJ1-5, with D possibly TRBD1 on 6 matching bases. The CDR3 length is 14 residues. Germline V gene sequence: CDR1 LNHDA, CDR2 SQIVND (reference sequence). Trimming pared 8 bases from V and 6 bases from J, leaving 17 bases between. CDR3 sequence reads: CASHTGFSGQPQHF. The CDR3 bases are TGTGCCAGTCACACAGGGTTTTCAGGTCAGCCCCAGCATTTT.

The CDR3 reads CASSSQETQYF. The CDR3 region has the DNA TGTGCCAGCAGCTCACAAGAGACCCAGTACTTC. The chain joins TRBV5-4 to TRBJ2-5, with unresolved D. Trimming took 3 bases from V and 2 from J, leaving 2 bases between them. The CDR3 contains 11 residues. In germline, CDR1 is SGHNT, CDR2 YYREEE (reference sequence). Looking up the rest from reference TRBV5-4 and TRBJ2-5 gives the full variable domain: ETGVTQSPTHLIKTRGQQVTLRCSSQSGHNTVSWYQQALGQGPQFIFQYYREEENGRGNFPPRFSGLQFPNYSSELNVNALELDDSALYLCASSSQETQYFGPGTRLLVL.

The chain uses TRBV13 and TRBJ2-5; 8 bases align to TRBD2. In germline, CDR1 is PRHDT, CDR2 FYEKMQ (reference sequence). V lost 0 bases to trimming and J lost 1 base; unmatched junction nucleotides: 7. This CDR3 has 17 amino acids. The CDR3 region has the DNA TGTGCCAGCAGCTTAGGCCTAGCGGGCGACGCCCAAGAGACCCAGTACTTC. Translating gives CASSLGLAGDAQETQYF.

Only a few counts were recorded for this clone. The genes are TRBV7-2 and TRBJ1-6; D is possibly TRBD1 (6 bases). There are 17 residues in the CDR3. The V and J ends lost 3 bases and 4 bases respectively, with 16 bases between them. Germline values: CDR1 SGHTA, CDR2 FQGNSA. CDR3 sequence: CASSFRQEVRYNSPLHF. The DNA for the CDR3 is TGTGCCAGCAGCTTTCGACAGGAGGTTAGGTATAATTCACCCCTCCACTTT. Full variable domain (missing parts from reference TRBV7-2 and TRBJ1-6): GAGVSQSPSNKVTEKGKDVELRCDPISGHTALYWYRQSLGQGLEFLIYFQGNSAPDKSGLPSDRFSAERTGGSVSTLTIQRTQQEDSAVYLCASSFRQEVRYNSPLHFGNGTRLTVT.

The chain employs TRBV7-9 and TRBJ2-1, with 9 nucleotides matching TRBD2. CDR3 length: 16 amino acids. Unmatched junction bases numbered 9, after V lost 3 bases and J lost 6 bases. CDR1 SEHNR and CDR2 FQNEAQ come from the germline V gene (reference sequence). CDR3 region: CASSFRPRTSVNEQFF. CDR3 DNA sequence: TGTGCCAGCAGCTTCCGACCCAGGACTAGCGTCAATGAGCAGTTCTTC.

The V gene is TRBV9, the J gene TRBJ1-3; D is unresolved. Trimming cost V 0 bases and J 6 bases, with 10 bases left between them. The CDR3 is 14 amino acids. Looked up from germline, CDR1 is SGDLS and CDR2 is YYNGEE. This CDR3 is CASSVDRAENTIYF. The CDR3 DNA reads as TGTGCCAGCAGCGTAGATAGAGCGGAAAACACCATATATTTT.

The J gene is TRBJ2-1, the V gene TRBV4-1; D might be TRBD2 (5 bases). The CDR3 spans 16 residues. Trimming took off 8 bases at V and 0 bases at J, with 17 bases between the two ends. From germline, CDR1 is MGHRA and CDR2 YSYEKL. The CDR3 DNA is TGCGCCAGCTTAAAACATCCGACTAACTCCTACAATGAGCAGTTCTTC. This gives the protein CASLKHPTNSYNEQFF.

The rearrangement links TRBV27 to TRBJ2-7, with 7 bases identical to TRBD1. The CDR3 loop spans 15 amino acids. V lost 0 bases to trimming and J lost 6 bases; unmatched junction nucleotides: 8. From germline, CDR1 is MNHEY and CDR2 SMNVEV (reference sequence). The CDR3 sequence: CASSLSGRAGGEQYF. DNA for the CDR3: TGTGCCAGCAGTTTATCAGGCAGGGCAGGGGGCGAGCAGTACTTC.

The chain carries TRBV2 and TRBJ2-1; no clear D gene. Germline values: CDR1 SNHLY, CDR2 FYNNEI. Trimming cost V 0 bases and J 0 bases, with 15 bases left between them. There are 18 residues in the CDR3. The CDR3 protein is CASSEAPAGKSSYNEQFF. DNA for the CDR3: TGTGCCAGCAGTGAAGCGCCGGCAGGAAAGAGCTCCTACAATGAGCAGTTCTTC. Combining the CDR3 with reference TRBV2 and TRBJ2-1 gives the whole variable domain EPEVTQTPSHQVTQMGQEVILRCVPISNHLYFYWYRQILGQKVEFLVSFYNNEISEKSEIFDDQFSVERPDGSNFTLKIRSTKLEDSAMYFCASSEAPAGKSSYNEQFFGPGTRLTVL.

V and J are TRBV6-5 and TRBJ2-5; 7 bases map to TRBD1. The CDR3 runs 15 residues. The trim removed 3 bases at V and 2 bases at J, leaving 6 bases unmatched. The germline V gene encodes CDR1 MNHEY and CDR2 SVGAGI. The CDR3 spells CASSYLGGGQETQYF. Written as DNA, the CDR3 is TGTGCCAGCAGTTATTTAGGGGGCGGACAAGAGACCCAGTACTTC.

The genes are TRBV4-2 and TRBJ2-7; 10 positions match TRBD2. The trim removed 0 bases at V and 7 bases at J, leaving 9 bases unmatched. The CDR3 has 16 amino acids. Looked up from germline, CDR1 is LGHNA and CDR2 is YNFKEQ. Here the CDR3 DNA reads TGTGCCAGCAGCCAAGAAGGGCTAGCGGGAGTGGGAGAGCAGTACTTC. This sequence encodes CASSQEGLAGVGEQYF.

The chain links TRBV5-1 to TRBJ2-5, with D unresolved. The V gene's germline CDR1 is SGHRS and CDR2 YFSETQ. Trimming took off 7 bases at V and 2 bases at J, with 15 bases between the two ends. CDR3 length equals 14 residues. CDR3 sequence: CASCVAGRQETQYF. The CDR3 DNA reads as TGCGCCAGCTGCGTTGCAGGTCGGCAAGAGACCCAGTACTTC.

The genes are TRBV5-3 and TRBJ1-5; possibly TRBD1 for D (5 bases). TRBV5-3 is classed as an ORF, of uncertain function. Trimming removed 0 bases from V and 2 bases from J, with 9 bases in between. CDR3 length equals 15 residues. CDR3: CARSLVVRGNQPQHF. CDR3 DNA: TGTGCCAGAAGCTTGGTGGTCAGGGGCAATCAGCCCCAGCATTTT.

The CDR3: CASSVTSPMNTEAFF. The CDR3, as DNA: TGTGCCAGCAGTGTGACATCCCCCATGAACACTGAAGCTTTCTTT. The chain joins TRBV6-5 to TRBJ1-1; D ambiguous. V was cut by 5 bases and J by 0 bases, with 13 bases left in between. The CDR3 consists of 15 residues. Per the germline V gene, CDR1 is MNHEY and CDR2 is SVGAGI.

The chain employs TRBV7-8 and TRBJ2-7; tentatively, D is TRBD1 (5 bases). The CDR3 is 15 residues long. Trimming cost V 0 bases and J 6 bases, with 15 bases left between them. Germline V gene sequence: CDR1 SGHVS, CDR2 FQNEAQ. Here the CDR3 reads CASSLASGSLSEQYV. As DNA, the CDR3 is TGTGCCAGCAGCTTAGCTTCAGGGTCCTTGTCCGAGCAGTACGTC.

This clone appeared once. This chain uses TRBV9 with TRBJ2-3; 8 bases agree with TRBD1. CDR1 is SGDLS, CDR2 YYNGEE, per germline. V lost 3 bases to trimming and J lost 2 bases; unmatched junction nucleotides: 11. CDR3 length: 17 residues. The CDR3 is CASSEGETGAHTDTQYF. In DNA form, the CDR3 reads TGTGCCAGCAGCGAAGGGGAGACAGGGGCCCACACAGATACGCAGTATTTT.

This clone was counted a single time. The chain uses TRBV27 and TRBJ2-2, with 14 positions matching TRBD2. Germline V lookup: CDR1 MNHEY, CDR2 SMNVEV (reference sequence). The CDR3 totals 18 residues. With V trimmed by 4 bases and J by 6 bases, 10 bases remained unmatched. The CDR3 nucleotides are TGTGCCAGCAGTTCATGGCCGACTAGCGGGAGGGCAGCCGGGGAGCTGTTTTTT. It yields the protein CASSSWPTSGRAAGELFF.

V usage is TRBV5-4 and J usage is TRBJ1-5; 7 bases are shared with TRBD1. V was clipped by 3 bases and J by 4 bases; unmatched bases: 1. The CDR3 runs to 13 residues. CDR1 is SGHNT, CDR2 YYREEE, per germline (reference sequence). The CDR3 DNA sequence: TGTGCCAGCAGCTCACAGGGGAATCAGCCCCAGCATTTT. Protein sequence: CASSSQGNQPQHF. The full variable domain, with the rest looked up from reference TRBV5-4 and TRBJ1-5, is ETGVTQSPTHLIKTRGQQVTLRCSSQSGHNTVSWYQQALGQGPQFIFQYYREEENGRGNFPPRFSGLQFPNYSSELNVNALELDDSALYLCASSSQGNQPQHFGDGTRLSIL.